Listed here are 15 T cell receptor beta chains from one sample, sequenced in a study of CD8+CD57+ T cells in acquired aplastic anemia. The sequenced patients had an expansion of CD8+CD57+ cells seen by flow cytometry. Genomic DNA served as template for TCR beta VDJ and CDR3 profiling. MiXCR, run by TCRdb on the reads, gives a single entry per CDR3 protein. The repertoire holds 400,000 to 600,000 distinct CDR3 sequences, with around a third as singletons. Sequencing was performed on sorted CD4+, CD8+, or CD8+CD57+ T cells (not recorded which) from PBMCs. These receptors all stem from a human donor with aplastic anemia.

About this clonotype itself: A much bigger clone sits one base away, suggesting this may be a read error. The gene calls are TRBV10-1 and TRBJ1-1; TRBD1 matches at 10 bases. The CDR3 is made up of 16 amino acids. Per the germline V gene, CDR1 is WNHNN and CDR2 is SYGVQD (reference sequence). V lost 5 bases and J lost 3; bases outside the gene matches: 9. CDR3 in DNA: TGCGCCAGCAGTCCCGAGACAGGGGGCGCGGACACTGAAGCTTTCTTT. Its protein product is CASSPETGGADTEAFF.

About this clonotype: The germline gene is not matched at one end of the junction; a read error may be the cause. The CDR3 DNA is TGTGCCAGCAGTGAGACAGGGGTTCGGACCGGGGAGCTGTTTTTT. It is translated as CASSETGVRTGELFF. V is TRBV10-3 and J is TRBJ2-2; 8 nucleotides line up with TRBD1. This CDR3 is built from 15 residues. Germline loops: CDR1 ENHRY, CDR2 SYGVKD.

This clonotype occurred many times. The chain links TRBV6-6 to TRBJ2-5; D is perhaps TRBD2 (5 bases). V was trimmed by 6 bases and J by 5 bases, leaving 13 bases between them. The CDR3 contains 13 residues. Germline V gene lookup returns CDR1 MNHNY and CDR2 SVGAGI (reference sequence). The chain's CDR3 is CASRPAVGETQYF. The CDR3 DNA sequence: TGTGCCAGCAGACCAGCGGTAGGGGAGACCCAGTACTTC.

This chain uses TRBV5-1 with TRBJ2-5, with TRBD1 as a possible D gene (5 bases). Germline V lookup: CDR1 SGHRS, CDR2 YFSETQ. The CDR3 covers 13 residues. Trimming cost V 5 bases and J 4 bases, with 12 bases left between them. The CDR3 loop is CASSPGKLETQYF. The CDR3 bases are TGCGCCAGCAGTCCAGGGAAGTTAGAGACCCAGTACTTC.

As for this clonotype: Possible read error: a much larger clone is one base away. The CDR3 does not close with the conserved phenylalanine or tryptophan, likely indicating a read error. V gene TRBV20-1 combines with J gene TRBJ2-7, with D possibly being TRBD1 (5 bases). Deletions cut 0 bases from V and 6 bases from J, with 15 bases between. In germline, CDR1 is DFQATT, CDR2 SNEGSKA (reference sequence). CDR3 size: 14 residues. CDR3 in amino acids: CSARDPGFEGEQYS. The CDR3 region has the DNA TGCAGTGCTAGAGACCCAGGGTTTGAAGGCGAGCAGTACTCC.

This clonotype was seen repeatedly, ten times or more. The chain joins TRBV12-3 or TRBV12-4 to TRBJ1-6; D not resolved. The CDR3 is 14 amino acids. V was shortened by 5 bases and J by 10 bases, with 15 bases between the two germline ends. This chain's CDR3 is CASSPPLPGSPLHF. The CDR3, as DNA: TGTGCCAGCAGTCCCCCTCTCCCAGGATCACCCCTCCACTTT.

This clonotype was seen at least ten times. This chain joins TRBV10-3 and TRBJ2-2; D remains ambiguous. V lost 2 bases to trimming and J lost 3 bases, with 7 bases between them. The CDR3 contains 14 residues. In germline, CDR1 is ENHRY, CDR2 SYGVKD. For the CDR3, the DNA is TGTGCCATCAGTGAGGGTGGGGACACCGGGGAGCTGTTTTTT. Its protein product is CAISEGGDTGELFF.

The table lists this clonotype with many counts. The V and J genes are TRBV2 and TRBJ1-3; perhaps TRBD1 as D (5 bases). From germline, CDR1 is SNHLY and CDR2 FYNNEI. V was pared by 2 bases and J by 3 bases, with 8 bases between. The CDR3 is 14 residues long. CDR3 DNA sequence: TGTGCCAGCAGTGAAAGGGGAATTGGAAACACCATATATTTT. Its translation: CASSERGIGNTIYF.

This clonotype was counted a few times. The rearrangement links TRBV4-2 to TRBJ2-5; D is undetermined. This CDR3 is 15 amino acids long. CDR1 is LGHNA and CDR2 is YNFKEQ in the germline V gene. V lost 0 bases to trimming and J lost 4 bases, with 12 bases between them. DNA of the CDR3: TGTGCCAGCAGCCAAGAGGTACCCCCCCGAGAGACCCAGTACTTC. It encodes CASSQEVPPRETQYF.

This clonotype was counted between two and nine times. V gene TRBV3-1 combines with J gene TRBJ2-1, with TRBD2 matching over 10 bases. The germline V gene has CDR1 LGHDT and CDR2 YNNKEL (reference sequence). The CDR3 runs to 16 residues. J lost 7 bases, V lost 4 bases, and 10 bases had no gene match. The CDR3 here is CASSRLHSGGQNEQFF. The CDR3 nucleotides are TGTGCCAGCAGCCGCCTACATAGCGGGGGGCAAAATGAGCAGTTCTTC.

This clonotype came up many times. The chain employs TRBV20-1 and TRBJ2-7, with 10 bases identical to TRBD1. Germline trimming cut 8 bases from V and 6 bases from J; bases unmatched to any gene: 7. The CDR3 runs to 12 residues. Germline CDR1 and CDR2: DFQATT and SNEGSKA (reference sequence). CDR3 amino acids: CSPRQGAGEQYF. As DNA, the CDR3 is TGCAGTCCCCGACAGGGGGCGGGCGAGCAGTACTTC.

This chain links TRBV20-1 with TRBJ2-1; D remains ambiguous. Trimming pared 4 bases from V and 4 bases from J, leaving 11 bases between. The CDR3 has 13 amino acids. Per the germline V gene, CDR1 is DFQATT and CDR2 is SNEGSKA (reference sequence). The CDR3 DNA follows: TGCAGTGCTATGATCCCTGTTTACAATGAGCAGTTCTTC. Its protein is CSAMIPVYNEQFF.

This clonotype has ten or more counts. The CDR3 DNA reads as TGCAGCGGACGGACAGGGGGTAGCGCCGGGGAGCTGTTTTTT. Protein sequence: CSGRTGGSAGELFF. V and J are TRBV29-1 and TRBJ2-2; the match to TRBD1 covers 10 bases. The CDR3 is 14 amino acids. Germline-derived CDR1 and CDR2 are SQVTM and ANQGSEA. V shed 7 bases and J 6 bases; nucleotides not matched to a gene: 8.

This clonotype was counted only a few times. This rearrangement joins TRBV6-5 to TRBJ2-7, with 13 bases matching TRBD2. CDR1 is MNHEY and CDR2 is SVGAGI in the germline V gene. The CDR3 consists of 16 residues. V trimming: 0 bases; J trimming: 4 bases; junction bases outside the gene matches: 3. In DNA form, the CDR3 reads TGTGCCAGCAGTTACTCCGGGACTAGCGGGAATTACGAGCAGTACTTC. Encoded protein: CASSYSGTSGNYEQYF.

This clonotype has a handful of counts. A much larger clone sits a single nucleotide away, making a read error possible. The chain has TRBV10-3 and TRBJ1-1; D possibly corresponds to TRBD1 (6 bases). The CDR3 sequence is 15 residues long. Germline V gene data show CDR1 as ENHRY and CDR2 as SYGVKD. The CDR3 loop is CAIRRTDEENIEAFF. CDR3 nucleotide sequence: TGTGCCATCCGTAGGACAGATGAAGAGAACATTGAAGCTTTCTTT.